One sample yielded the 20 T cell receptor beta chains listed below, sequenced in a study of T cells in Graves' hyperthyroidism and ophthalmopathy. The source material, RNA transcripts, was used to amplify TCR beta CDR3 regions. When the TCR CDR3 underwent first-round RT-PCR, the HTBI primer set was used. MiXCR, run by TCRdb on the multiplex PCR reads, gives a single entry per CDR3 protein. The sample consists of about 420,000 distinct CDR3 sequences, roughly an eighth of them appearing once. Sequencing input: blood. The receptor set was obtained from a woman between 18 and 29 years old with Graves' hyperthyroidism.

This clonotype was seen many times. CDR3: CASSPQDRGTYTEAFF. The CDR3 nucleotides are TGTGCCAGCAGCCCACAGGACAGGGGGACTTACACTGAAGCTTTCTTT. The chain recombines TRBV13 with TRBJ1-1; TRBD1 agrees at 10 bases. The CDR3 totals 16 residues. V shed 5 bases, J shed 3 bases, and the junction held 9 bases outside the gene matches. Per germline, CDR1 PRHDT and CDR2 FYEKMQ (reference sequence).

This clonotype was seen many times. The chain joins TRBV6-1 to TRBJ1-2; D is undetermined. Trimming took off 6 bases at V and 6 bases at J, with 14 bases between the two ends. The CDR3 is 13 amino acids. Germline V gene sequence: CDR1 MNHNS, CDR2 SASEGT. CDR3 amino acids: CASSLDRLDGYTF. DNA for the CDR3: TGTGCCAGCAGCCTCGACCGTTTAGATGGCTACACCTTC.

This clonotype was detected many times. The chain recombines TRBV19 with TRBJ1-5; perhaps TRBD1 as D (6 bases). Trimming took 1 base from V and 4 from J, leaving 11 bases between them. Per the germline V gene, CDR1 is LNHDA and CDR2 is SQIVND (reference sequence). CDR3 length: 15 amino acids. The CDR3 DNA reads as TGTGCCAGTAGTATAGCAAGGCAGGGGAATCAGCCCCAGCATTTT. Translation gives CASSIARQGNQPQHF.

This clonotype was recorded many times. A junction end diverges from the germline sequence, so it may reflect a read error. J is TRBJ1-1 and V is TRBV6-1, with 7 nucleotides matching TRBD1. The CDR3 totals 13 residues. CDR1 and CDR2 (germline): MNHNS, SASEGT. CDR3 sequence: CASSLQGNAEAFF. The CDR3 DNA is TGTGCCAGCAGCTTACAGGGGAACGCTGAAGCTTTCTTT.

This clonotype came up many times. V is TRBV7-9 and J is TRBJ2-3, with D hard to call. The CDR3 runs 12 residues. V lost 5 bases to trimming and J lost 6 bases, with 9 bases between them. Germline V gives CDR1 SEHNR, CDR2 FQNEAQ (reference sequence). The CDR3 loop reads CASSMVGDTQYF. DNA of the CDR3: TGTGCCAGCAGCATGGTTGGGGATACGCAGTATTTT.

This clonotype turned up a few times. The chain carries TRBV7-2 and TRBJ2-7, with 9 bases identical to TRBD2. V shed 0 bases and J 2 bases; nucleotides not matched to a gene: 8. Germline loops: CDR1 SGHTA, CDR2 FQGNSA. The CDR3 is 17 amino acids. This CDR3 is CASSLASRERGAYEQYF. The CDR3 coding sequence is TGTGCCAGCAGCTTAGCATCGCGGGAGCGGGGGGCCTACGAGCAGTACTTC.

This clonotype was counted ten times or more. This chain joins TRBV9 and TRBJ2-3; D is possibly TRBD1 (6 bases). CDR1 is SGDLS, CDR2 YYNGEE, per germline. The CDR3 spans 16 residues. Trimming took off 0 bases at V and 2 bases at J, with 13 bases between the two ends. CDR3 protein: CASSVEADSYTDTQYF. For the CDR3, the DNA is TGTGCCAGCAGCGTAGAGGCGGACAGTTACACAGATACGCAGTATTTT.

This clonotype was recorded a few times. This chain joins TRBV24-1 and TRBJ2-2, with 10 bases lining up with TRBD2. The length of the CDR3 is 15 residues. Per the germline V gene, CDR1 is KGHDR and CDR2 is SFDVKD. After removal of 9 bases from V and 7 bases from J, the junction contained 10 bases not matched to a gene. In DNA, the CDR3 is TGTGCCACCGGGCTAGCGGGAGCCCATAGCGGGGAGCTGTTTTTT. Translated, it gives CATGLAGAHSGELFF.

This clonotype was seen a handful of times. V usage is TRBV12-3 or TRBV12-4 and J usage is TRBJ2-2; no clear D gene. The CDR3 runs 16 residues. Trimming removed 1 base at V and 1 base at J, with 10 bases between. CDR3 residues: CASSLGGFLNTGELFF. The CDR3, as DNA: TGTGCCAGCAGTTTAGGAGGCTTTCTGAACACCGGGGAGCTGTTTTTT.

This clonotype was found many times. V and J are TRBV2 and TRBJ2-1; D is possibly TRBD1 (6 bases). V was cut by 5 bases and J by 14 bases, with 19 bases left in between. CDR1 SNHLY and CDR2 FYNNEI come from the germline V gene. The CDR3 contains 13 residues. This chain's CDR3 is CASSQEWDMEEFF. CDR3 coding DNA: TGTGCCAGCAGTCAAGAATGGGACATGGAGGAGTTCTTC. The whole variable domain, remainder taken from reference TRBV2 and TRBJ2-1, is EPEVTQTPSHQVTQMGQEVILRCVPISNHLYFYWYRQILGQKVEFLVSFYNNEISEKSEIFDDQFSVERPDGSNFTLKIRSTKLEDSAMYFCASSQEWDMEEFFGPGTRLTVL.

In its sample, this clonotype was seen many times. A much more abundant neighbour one base away suggests this may be a read error. The chain has TRBV7-9 and TRBJ1-1, with 10 bases that match TRBD1. Germline CDR1 is SEHNR and CDR2 is FQNEAQ (reference sequence). The V segment lost 3 bases and the J segment 3 bases; nucleotides outside the gene matches: 1. CDR3 size: 14 residues. The CDR3 is CASSLGTGDTEAFF. The CDR3 bases are TGTGCCAGCAGCTTGGGGACAGGGGACACTGAAGCTTTCTTT.

This clonotype has ten or more counts. The rearrangement joins TRBV12-3 or TRBV12-4 to TRBJ2-3, with D perhaps matching TRBD2 (6 bases). V was pared by 5 bases and J by 3 bases, with 12 bases between. The CDR3 length is 14 residues. The CDR3 nucleotides read TGTGCCAGCAGTCCCGCGGGGTGGACAGATACGCAGTATTTT. Protein product: CASSPAGWTDTQYF.

This clonotype was detected ten times or more. V is TRBV27 and J is TRBJ2-7; the match to TRBD2 covers 9 bases. V lost 5 bases, J lost 2 bases, and 10 bases stayed unmatched. Germline assignment: CDR1 MNHEY and CDR2 SMNVEV (reference sequence). The CDR3 consists of 16 residues. The CDR3 sequence: CASSLYPTSGTYEQYF. The CDR3 DNA reads as TGTGCCAGCAGTCTCTACCCGACTAGCGGAACCTACGAGCAGTACTTC.

In its sample, this clonotype was seen many times. The chain links TRBV6-2 or TRBV6-3 to TRBJ2-3; 7 bases are a match to TRBD1. Germline values: CDR1 MNHEY, CDR2 SVGEGT. The J segment lost 5 bases and the V segment lost 6 bases, leaving 14 bases of the junction unmatched. There are 16 residues in the CDR3. The CDR3 DNA reads as TGTGCCAGCAGAAATCCCACTTGGACAGGAGAAGATACGCAGTATTTT. Protein: CASRNPTWTGEDTQYF.

This chain connects TRBV5-1 to TRBJ1-2; 7 bases are shared with TRBD1. V dropped 4 bases and J dropped 5; count of bases not matched to a gene: 5. This CDR3 has 13 residues. From germline, CDR1 is SGHRS and CDR2 YFSETQ. The CDR3 protein is CASSRGHGYGYTF. The CDR3 coding sequence is TGCGCCAGCAGCAGGGGGCACGGTTATGGCTACACCTTC.

This clonotype was detected ten times or more. The V call is TRBV2, the J call TRBJ1-1; weak D call: TRBD1 (6 bases). CDR1 and CDR2 from the germline V gene are SNHLY and FYNNEI. CDR3 length: 14 amino acids. The V and J ends lost 6 bases and 6 bases respectively, with 17 bases between them. CDR3 sequence (DNA): TGTGCCAGCAGCCAACCTACAGGGTTTTCTGAAGCTTTCTTT. Translating it yields CASSQPTGFSEAFF. The full variable domain, rest sourced from reference TRBV2 and TRBJ1-1, is EPEVTQTPSHQVTQMGQEVILRCVPISNHLYFYWYRQILGQKVEFLVSFYNNEISEKSEIFDDQFSVERPDGSNFTLKIRSTKLEDSAMYFCASSQPTGFSEAFFGQGTRLTVV.

This clonotype was recorded many times. The V and J genes are TRBV4-2 and TRBJ2-5, with TRBD1 matching over 8 bases. The ends lost 2 bases at V and 0 bases at J; junction bases unmatched: 2. Germline loops: CDR1 LGHNA, CDR2 YNFKEQ. This CDR3 has 15 amino acids. The CDR3 DNA reads as TGTGCCAGCAGCCAATGGACAGGGAACCAAGAGACCCAGTACTTC. Encoded protein: CASSQWTGNQETQYF.

This clonotype appeared many times. The chain recombines TRBV2 with TRBJ2-1, with 7 bases identical to TRBD2. The CDR3 length is 13 residues. Germline-derived CDR1 and CDR2 are SNHLY and FYNNEI. V lost 7 bases, J lost 5 bases, and 5 bases stayed unmatched. The CDR3 sequence is CASIRDYNNEQFF. The CDR3 nucleotides read TGTGCCAGCATACGGGACTACAACAATGAGCAGTTCTTC. Drawing the rest from reference TRBV2 and TRBJ2-1, the complete variable domain is EPEVTQTPSHQVTQMGQEVILRCVPISNHLYFYWYRQILGQKVEFLVSFYNNEISEKSEIFDDQFSVERPDGSNFTLKIRSTKLEDSAMYFCASIRDYNNEQFFGPGTRLTVL.

This clonotype was counted only a few times. The chain combines TRBV4-3 with TRBJ2-5; 9 bases map to TRBD2. The germline gives CDR1 LGHNA, CDR2 YSLEER. This CDR3 region has 15 residues. V was pared by 1 base and J by 1 base, with 1 base of the junction left unmatched. CDR3 bases: TGCGCCAGCAGCCAAGCTAGCGGGACCCAAGAGACCCAGTACTTC. Translating it yields CASSQASGTQETQYF.

This clonotype was seen ten or more times. The chain couples TRBV28 to TRBJ2-7; 7 positions match TRBD2. The CDR3 consists of 13 residues. The V segment lost 2 bases and the J segment 9 bases; nucleotides outside the gene matches: 7. Germline loops: CDR1 MDHEN, CDR2 SYDVKM. CDR3 region: CASSLAAPGGQYF. The CDR3 DNA reads TGTGCCAGCAGTTTAGCGGCTCCGGGGGGGCAGTACTTC.